This T cell receptor beta chain derives from a study of spatial heterogeneity in lung cancer (dated by TCRdb to between 2017 and 2020). Regarding the complete study: Beta-chain transcripts were consistently detected in greater numbers than alpha-chain transcripts, which likely reflects a higher abundance of beta-chain transcripts. In the raw uncorrected reads, each unique combination of TCR and UMI appeared more than ten times on average. In non-small cell lung cancer, the study quantitatively compared TCR alpha and beta repertoires across several tumor regions, matched nontumor lung, and blood. TCR repertoire features were related to nonsynonymous mutation counts determined by whole-exome sequencing of tumor tissue. At surgery, both alpha and beta chains were TCR-sequenced in 200 to 250 tumor regions, about 64 matched nontumor lung samples and a few dozen PBMC samples. Study-wide conclusions, independent of this receptor: Ubiquitous expanded tumor TCRs were found in blood more often at tumor resection than at routine follow-up. Additional single-cell paired TCR alpha and beta sequencing was considered necessary to confirm, at a functional level, the hypothesis that regional TCRs recognize regional mutations.

V and J are trimmed by 5 bases and 7 bases, and the gene matches miss 14 bases of the junction. The CDR3, cysteine through phenylalanine, is 18 amino acids long. Only CDR3 DNA remains: 54 bases, in frame from the first base. CDR1 and CDR2, per the germline V gene, are SGHTA and FQGNSA. This clonotype was detected only a few times. Its target antigen remains unknown. The record has no base qualities; no much larger clone is one base away. The library relied on 5' RACE. The sequencer listed for this sample is NextSeq 500. In the TCR library protocol, a unique molecular identifier was attached to each TCR cDNA molecule so that PCR and sequencing errors could be corrected. For the original study's pipeline: TCR identification, UMI-based error correction and CDR3 extraction were all carried out with Decombinator tools. Expanded TCRs were defined as those above a frequency of 2 per 1,000, corresponding to the top 1% of the tumor frequency distribution. Rényi diversity was computed with the R vegan package after subsampling each repertoire 100 times to 5,000 TCRs. CDR3 similarity networks were built from amino acid triplet string-kernel similarity, connecting CDR3s with pairwise similarity above 0.82. Clones were called with MiXCR by TCRdb after fastp trimmed the public reads at Q25, and only in-frame beta chains were retained. Every distinct CDR3 protein forms one entry, paired with its most common genes and DNA. The V and J calls shown here were made by TCRdb, not taken from the authors' results. The sample data list some 39,000 distinct CDR3 sequences, and approximately 6.2% of these were observed just once. The ten top clones hold about 39% of the sample.

In light of the paper, this sample's time point label describes: sample taken at primary tumor resection. Donors were 65 to 85 patients with early-stage, untreated non-small cell lung cancer from the lung TRACERx cohort. Without any cell sorting, TCR sequencing was performed on whole RNA extracted either from tumor and nontumor lung tissue or from cryopreserved PBMC samples. Only patients with enough RNA available from two or more tumor regions were chosen for TCR sequencing. The starting material was PBMCs, obtained at surgery. This TCR derives from a female donor with early-stage non-small cell lung cancer. Recombination joined TRBV7-2 with TRBJ2-5, and TRBD2 aligns with 15 junction nucleotides. The nucleotide sequence reads as follows: TGTGCCAGCAGCCACCAGGGACTAGCGGGAGGCCCTCGAAGGACCCAGTACTTC. This gives the protein CASSHQGLAGGPRRTQYF.